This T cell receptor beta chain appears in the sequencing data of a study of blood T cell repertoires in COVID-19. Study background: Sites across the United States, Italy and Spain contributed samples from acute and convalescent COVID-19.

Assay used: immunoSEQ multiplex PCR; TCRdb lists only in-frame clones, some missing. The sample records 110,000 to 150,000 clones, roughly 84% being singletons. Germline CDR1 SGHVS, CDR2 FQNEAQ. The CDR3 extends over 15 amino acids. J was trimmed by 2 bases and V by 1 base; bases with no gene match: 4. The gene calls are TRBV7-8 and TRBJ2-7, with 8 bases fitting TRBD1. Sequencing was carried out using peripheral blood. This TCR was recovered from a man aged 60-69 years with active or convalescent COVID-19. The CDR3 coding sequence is TGTGCCAGCAGCTTAGGGGGACAGGCAACCTACGAGCAGTACGTC. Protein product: CASSLGGQATYEQYV.